The source of this T cell receptor (beta chain) is a study of beta chain features in type 1 diabetes (dated by TCRdb to the late 2010s). For the study in its entirety: Patients and healthy donors did not differ in mean age, gender distribution, total cell number or subset yield. A total of 107,917,701 sorted cells were examined across all samples, and RNA yield correlated strongly with the number of cells per subset. Whereas all 28 donors provided naive and central memory subsets, regulatory and stem cell-like memory subsets were isolated from just 8 patients and roughly 8 healthy donors. The study compared the TCRB repertoires of sorted circulating CD4+ T cell subsets in recently diagnosed type 1 diabetes patients with those in matched healthy donors. Beyond this particular receptor, the publication reports: Patients with type 1 diabetes made fewer insertions and deleted more nucleotides at VDJ recombination sites, implying thymic rearrangement abnormalities. Only small numbers of individuals were included in the HLA sub-analyses, which left unresolved whether HLA type had any influence on TCRB rearrangement. Sequencing cDNA rather than genomic DNA could over-represent highly expressing activated cells, although activation and CD3 levels did not differ between groups. Shorter templates might be favored by PCR, yet because patient and control samples were amplified and corrected together, any such skew would affect both groups equally. In all four CD4+ subsets, TCRB CDR3 length was moderately but significantly shorter in type 1 diabetes patients. Naive, central memory and regulatory TCRB repertoires appeared to be more alike among patients than among healthy donors.

The CDR3 measures 14 amino acids from cysteine to phenylalanine. Of all the DNA, just the CDR3 is kept, 42 bases in frame from base 1. Cut back by 1 base and 2 bases, the V and J ends lie 8 bases apart. The germline V gene encodes CDR1 KGHSH and CDR2 LQKENI. A single peripheral blood draw of around 0.11 L on average was collected from each donor into heparinised tubes. Using a panel that included CD45RO, CCR7, CD25, CD127, CD95 and CD27, naive, central memory, regulatory and stem cell-like memory CD4+ T cells were sorted on a BD FACSAria II. Purity was above 95% for every sorted population. Right away, PBMCs were isolated by Lymphoprep density gradient centrifugation and were stained directly, with no culture step. Samples were stained and sorted in pairs, with one healthy donor and one patient per experiment, so that batch effects were minimized. Turning to this clone: The antigen this receptor binds is unknown. No quality values exist for individual bases; no much larger clone is one base distant.

The entire amount of isolated RNA was reverse transcribed using the High Capacity cDNA Reverse Transcription Kit, so the sequenced TCRB transcripts were expressed ones. Deep immunoSEQ sequencing was performed on naive, central memory and regulatory T cell samples, with an average of roughly 3.3 million total reads per sample. Sorted cells were lysed in RLT buffer and RNA was extracted with DNase-treated RNeasy Micro or Mini kits, depending on cell number. Each cell subset was processed separately to prevent cross-contamination, with patient and healthy donor samples processed together. The immunoSEQ multiplex PCR was used to amplify TCRB sequences from cDNA, generating 87-bp fragments that spanned the CDR3 region. Sequencing of the amplicons was done on the Illumina HiSeq platform. For the original study's pipeline: Synthetic template baselines were used to correct PCR bias computationally, reads within Hamming distance 2 were collapsed, and singletons that could not be merged were discarded. Reads were aligned to IMGT to assign V, D and J genes, CDR3 length, and insertions or deletions at six rearrangement sites. Within each subset, clonotype counts were normalized to the number of sorted cells before true diversity and Gini coefficients were calculated with the tcR R package. Repertoire sharing was quantified using the overlap coefficient calculated on TCRB nucleotide sequences. Out-of-frame TCRB sequences from naive cells were analyzed as a proxy for the pre-selection repertoire. Here the immuneACCESS table is served through TCRdb, limited to in-frame sequences with V and J called. Missing clones are a known gap in these copies; in checked studies unresolved V genes cover under half, and the rest lacks a known reason. Clone size and V and J calls were adopted from that table, with D and trimming inferred from the DNA. Here the sample has approximately 250,000 clones; about 24% occur a single time. Clones ranked in the top ten supply over 0.01% of the sample.

The clonotype comes from a woman aged 30 to 39 with type 1 diabetes. The chain was built from TRBV18 and TRBJ1-2; D gene: possibly TRBD1, on 6 matching bases. Sequenced material: naive CD4+ T cells from blood. Explained via the paper, the cell subset or site label denotes: true naive CD4+ T cells. The CDR3 has the sequence CASSPRGGNYGYTF. The DNA reads as follows: TGTGCCAGCTCACCACGAGGGGGAAACTATGGCTACACCTTC.